This paragraph reports one T cell receptor beta chain. The antigen remains undetermined. The sample originates from a study of OX40 agonist ivuxolimab in advanced cancers. Turning to the study itself: An agonistic anti-OX40 (CD134) antibody, ivuxolimab, was used to treat the patients. Study results and limitations: By week 6 at 0.1 to 3.0 mg/kg, blood CD4+ and CD8+ T cells had expanded clonally.

Assay used: immunoSEQ multiplex PCR; TCRdb lists only in-frame clones, some missing. The sample has approximately 90,000 clones, approximately 87% seen once; the top ten hold roughly 4%. Sequencing used CD4+ or CD8+ T cells sorted from blood, obtained in a trial of the OX40 agonist ivuxolimab. The clonotype comes from an adult with an advanced solid tumor such as melanoma, head and neck, liver or kidney cancer.

Here the CDR3 DNA reads TGTGCCATCCCAGGGGGCTCGAGCAATCAGCCCCAGCATTTT. Residues: CAIPGGSSNQPQHF. The V and J genes are TRBV21-1 and TRBJ1-5; TRBD1 reflects the table's D call only, with no check against the DNA. TRBV21-1 is reported as a pseudogene. The CDR3 has 14 residues.